This T cell receptor (beta chain) was sequenced during a study of radiotherapy plus CTLA-4 blockade in lung cancer. About the study: For 18% of patients, objective responses occurred, and around 34% had disease control. Study conclusions and caveats: Expansion of tumor-derived TCR clones was observed in blood after radiotherapy plus ipilimumab.

People whose metastatic non-small-cell lung cancer was chemo-refractory got focal radiation along with CTLA-4 blockade by ipilimumab. About this clone itself: Its specificity is not known.

The CDR3 has 12 residues. From germline, CDR1 is SGHVS and CDR2 FQNEAQ. V was clipped by 3 bases and J by 4 bases, with 6 bases between them. This table comes from immunoSEQ multiplex PCR, and its TCRdb copy is limited to in-frame clones, with some not included. This repertoire shows around 41,000 clones, about 67% found once; its top ten account for 20% to 30%. The chain combines TRBV7-8 with TRBJ2-5; D is undetermined. Sequencing used peripheral blood, obtained from a patient treated with radiotherapy plus ipilimumab. This receptor was taken from a human donor with non-small cell lung cancer who had a partial response to radiotherapy plus ipilimumab. The CDR3: CASSFLGETQYF. CDR3 in DNA: TGTGCCAGCAGCTTTCTAGGAGAGACCCAGTACTTC.